Each of the 25 T cell receptor beta chains below was sequenced from the same sample in a study of blood T cell repertoires in COVID-19. Sequenced by immunoSEQ multiplex PCR; TCRdb stores in-frame clones only, minus some. The sample holds 150,000 to 200,000 clones, 88% seen once. Sequencing was performed on peripheral blood. These TCRs come from a man aged 70-80 years with active or convalescent COVID-19.

This clone was picked up one time. The J gene is TRBJ2-5, the V gene TRBV4-3; 12 bases agree with TRBD2. With V trimmed by 0 bases and J by 4 bases, 12 bases remained unmatched. Germline V gives CDR1 LGHNA, CDR2 YSLEER. The CDR3 sequence is 19 residues long. In DNA form, the CDR3 reads TGCGCCAGCAGCCAAGAGTATCTAGCGGGGGGGCCAGGGAGAGAGACCCAGTACTTC. Protein product: CASSQEYLAGGPGRETQYF.

This chain uses TRBV5-5 with TRBJ2-7, with 8 bases fitting TRBD1. The CDR3 spans 13 residues. V lost 4 bases and J lost 3; bases outside the gene matches: 3. The germline V gene encodes CDR1 SGHKS and CDR2 YYEKEE (reference sequence). The CDR3 DNA follows: TGTGCCAGCAGCCCGACAGGGGTCTACGAGCAGTACTTC. The encoded protein is CASSPTGVYEQYF.

This chain uses TRBV5-5 with TRBJ2-1; D uncertain. This CDR3 has 16 amino acids. V was clipped by 2 bases and J by 0 bases, with 12 bases between them. CDR1 SGHKS and CDR2 YYEKEE come from the germline V gene (reference sequence). The CDR3 here is CASSLLSVSSYNEQFF. The CDR3 coding sequence is TGTGCCAGCAGCTTACTTTCGGTGTCCTCCTACAATGAGCAGTTCTTC.

In its sample, this clone was seen once. This chain connects TRBV3-1 (or the pseudogene TRBV3-2) to TRBJ1-4, with 9 bases lining up with TRBD1. This CDR3 spans 18 amino acids. Germline V gene sequence: CDR1 LGHDT, CDR2 YNNKEL (reference sequence). V shed 1 base and J 7 bases; nucleotides not matched to a gene: 13. CDR3 in amino acids: CASSQVTMGTGNFEKLFF. The CDR3 region has the DNA TGTGCCAGCAGCCAAGTTACCATGGGGACAGGGAATTTTGAAAAACTGTTTTTT.

This chain joins TRBV10-1 and TRBJ2-5, with a possible D match to TRBD1 (5 bases). V dropped 6 bases and J dropped 4 bases, with 18 bases sitting between them. CDR1 and CDR2 (germline): WNHNN, SYGVQD (reference sequence). The CDR3 has 15 amino acids. The CDR3 sequence: CASSLDSIGIETQYF. The CDR3 DNA reads as TGCGCCAGCAGCCTCGACAGCATCGGAATAGAGACCCAGTACTTC.

The genes are TRBV7-6 and TRBJ1-4; 8 bases agree with TRBD1. CDR3 length: 16 residues. J was trimmed by 8 bases and V by 0 bases; bases with no gene match: 8. Germline lookup yields CDR1 SGHVS and CDR2 FNYEAQ. CDR3: CASSLAPDRVGEKLFF. CDR3 coding DNA: TGTGCCAGCAGCTTAGCGCCGGACAGGGTCGGCGAAAAACTGTTTTTT.

This chain uses TRBV15 with TRBJ2-5; no clear D. CDR3 size: 15 residues. Trimming took off 5 bases at V and 0 bases at J, with 13 bases between the two ends. The germline V gene encodes CDR1 LNHNV and CDR2 YYDKDF (reference sequence). As DNA, the CDR3 is TGTGCCACCAGCCCTTGGCCGCGGAACCAAGAGACCCAGTACTTC. The encoded protein is CATSPWPRNQETQYF.

The chain links TRBV30 to TRBJ1-2, with 10 bases that match TRBD1. The trim removed 7 bases at V and 1 base at J, leaving 9 bases unmatched. Germline assignment: CDR1 GTSNPN and CDR2 SVGIG (reference sequence). The CDR3 runs 15 residues. Here the CDR3 reads CALPGGDRGNYGYTF. Here the CDR3 DNA reads TGTGCCTTGCCGGGGGGGGACAGGGGTAACTATGGCTACACCTTC.

The chain recombines TRBV7-2 with TRBJ2-1; 15 bases are a match to TRBD2. Germline V lookup: CDR1 SGHTA, CDR2 FQGNSA. The CDR3 is made up of 18 amino acids. Trimming took 5 bases from V and 8 from J; bases not matched to a gene: 13. The CDR3 protein is CASSLGLAGGKSTYEQFF. In DNA, the CDR3 is TGTGCCAGCAGCCTCGGACTAGCGGGAGGGAAAAGTACATATGAGCAGTTCTTC.

This clone was seen a few times. CDR3 nucleotides: TGTGCCTGGACGTCTGGCCTTAATGAAAAACTGTTTTTT. This encodes CAWTSGLNEKLFF. The chain links TRBV30 to TRBJ1-4; D gene uncertain. The CDR3 loop spans 13 amino acids. V was cut by 4 bases and J by 4 bases, with 10 bases left in between. CDR1 is GTSNPN, CDR2 SVGIG, per germline (reference sequence). Variable domain in full (rest from reference TRBV30 and TRBJ1-4): SQTIHQWPATLVQPVGSPLSLECTVEGTSNPNLYWYRQAAGRGLQLLFYSVGIGQISSEVPQNLSASRPQDRQFILSSKKLLLSDSGFYLCAWTSGLNEKLFFGSGTQLSVL.

The count of this clone is one. The chain carries TRBV11-3 and TRBJ2-4, with D possibly matching TRBD2 (6 bases). Germline-derived CDR1 and CDR2 are SGHNT and YENEEA. The CDR3 is 12 amino acids. Trimming stripped 5 bases from V and 9 bases from J, with 11 bases between. DNA of the CDR3: TGTGCCAGCAGCGCCCCCGGGGGCATTCAGTACTTC. This translates into CASSAPGGIQYF.

CDR3 DNA sequence: TGTGCCAGCAGCGTTCCCGCGAACACCGGGGAGCTGTTTTTT. It yields the protein CASSVPANTGELFF. The gene calls are TRBV9 and TRBJ2-2; D gene ambiguous. The CDR3 is 14 residues long. CDR1 is SGDLS and CDR2 is YYNGEE in the germline V gene. Trimming took off 2 bases at V and 0 bases at J, with 5 bases between the two ends.

The genes are TRBV6-5 and TRBJ1-5; D is undetermined. Germline V gene data show CDR1 as MNHEY and CDR2 as SVGAGI. V lost 5 bases to trimming and J lost 4 bases, with 9 bases between them. The CDR3 consists of 13 residues. CDR3 nucleotides: TGTGCCAGCAGTCCCGGGATAAATCAGCCCCAGCATTTT. Protein product: CASSPGINQPQHF.

The V and J genes are TRBV11-2 and TRBJ1-6, with D possibly matching TRBD1 (6 bases). Trimming cost V 2 bases and J 11 bases, with 13 bases left between them. The CDR3 has 14 residues. Germline V gives CDR1 SGHAT, CDR2 FQNNGV. The CDR3 region is CASSLLGADAPLHF. In DNA form, the CDR3 reads TGTGCCAGCAGCTTACTGGGGGCAGACGCACCCCTCCACTTT.

This chain connects TRBV30 to TRBJ2-7; D possibly corresponds to TRBD1 (6 bases). Germline V gives CDR1 GTSNPN, CDR2 SVGIG (reference sequence). With 6 bases removed from V and 5 bases from J, the gap between germline ends came to 11 bases. The CDR3 is made up of 11 amino acids. The CDR3 reads CACITGNEQYF. CDR3 sequence (DNA): TGTGCCTGTATAACAGGGAACGAGCAGTACTTC.

This clone appeared a single time. The V and J genes are TRBV5-4 and TRBJ2-4, with 9 bases lining up with TRBD1. The V segment lost 1 base and the J segment 7 bases; nucleotides outside the gene matches: 6. Germline CDR1 and CDR2: SGHNT and YYREEE (reference sequence). This CDR3 has 15 residues. CDR3 nucleotides: TGTGCCAGCAGCTTGAACGACAGGGGGGGGAACATTCAGTACTTC. It codes for CASSLNDRGGNIQYF.

The chain couples TRBV6-6 to TRBJ2-2, with TRBD2 as a possible D gene (5 bases). The length of the CDR3 is 15 residues. The V end was cut by 3 bases, the J end by 6 bases, with 14 bases between. Germline assignment: CDR1 MNHNY and CDR2 SVGAGI (reference sequence). CDR3 sequence: CASSYGGLRSGELFF. CDR3 coding DNA: TGTGCCAGCAGTTATGGAGGACTGCGGTCCGGGGAGCTGTTTTTT.

The rearrangement uses TRBV27 and TRBJ1-4; D uncertain. The V gene's germline CDR1 is MNHEY and CDR2 SMNVEV (reference sequence). The V end was cut by 4 bases, the J end by 6 bases, with 15 bases between. CDR3 size: 15 residues. The CDR3: CASSSSSVHYEKLFF. For the CDR3, the DNA is TGTGCCAGCAGTTCCTCCAGCGTTCATTATGAAAAACTGTTTTTT.

This clone came up many times. The rearrangement joins TRBV11-3 to TRBJ2-7; the match to TRBD2 covers 8 bases. From germline, CDR1 is SGHNT and CDR2 YENEEA. After removal of 1 base from V and 5 bases from J, the junction contained 1 base not matched to a gene. The CDR3 is 13 amino acids. CDR3 sequence (DNA): TGTGCCAGCAGCTTAGCCGGGAGGGACGAGCAGTACTTC. As protein: CASSLAGRDEQYF.

The chain couples TRBV7-9 to TRBJ1-4; TRBD1 might be the D (5 bases). The V end lost 6 bases, the J end lost 8 bases, and 13 bases lay between the germline ends. The CDR3 consists of 13 residues. Germline V gene data show CDR1 as SEHNR and CDR2 as FQNEAQ (reference sequence). The CDR3 DNA is TGTGCCAGCAGGGGGGACTACGAGGAAAAACTGTTTTTT. This encodes CASRGDYEEKLFF.

V gene TRBV5-1 combines with J gene TRBJ2-7; D might be TRBD1 (5 bases). V lost 0 bases to trimming and J lost 6 bases, with 13 bases between them. CDR3 length: 14 residues. Germline CDR1 and CDR2: SGHRS and YFSETQ. DNA of the CDR3: TGCGCCAGCAGCTTGGGCCAGGGTGATAGCGAGCAGTACTTC. Amino acids: CASSLGQGDSEQYF. The complete variable domain, with remaining parts taken from reference TRBV5-1 and TRBJ2-7, reads KAGVTQTPRYLIKTRGQQVTLSCSPISGHRSVSWYQQTPGQGLQFLFEYFSETQRNKGNFPGRFSGRQFSNSRSEMNVSTLELGDSALYLCASSLGQGDSEQYFGPGTRLTVT.

The chain is built from TRBV9 and TRBJ2-7; 14 bases align to TRBD2. Losses at the gene ends were 2 bases for V and 2 bases for J; bases not matched to a gene: 6. The CDR3 extends over 17 amino acids. Germline V gene sequence: CDR1 SGDLS, CDR2 YYNGEE. The CDR3 region is CASSVGLAGAQPYEQYF. In nucleotides, the CDR3 is TGTGCCAGCAGCGTGGGACTAGCGGGAGCTCAACCCTACGAGCAGTACTTC.

This clone was counted a single time. CDR3 in amino acids: CATSDSRDRDSYEQYF. CDR3 bases: TGTGCCACCAGTGACTCCCGGGACAGGGACTCCTACGAGCAGTACTTC. V is TRBV24-1 and J is TRBJ2-7; TRBD1 matches at 9 bases. This CDR3 is built from 16 residues. Germline CDR1 KGHDR, CDR2 SFDVKD. V shed 4 bases and J 0 bases; nucleotides not matched to a gene: 6.

The V and J genes are TRBV5-8 and TRBJ1-4; D is undetermined. V lost 7 bases and J lost 7, with 11 bases in between. The germline CDR1 and CDR2 sequences are SGHTS and YDEGEE. The length of the CDR3 is 12 residues. CDR3 amino acids: CASATRGEKLFF. The CDR3 bases are TGTGCCAGCGCTACCCGAGGTGAAAAACTGTTTTTT.

The chain couples TRBV18 to TRBJ1-6, with 7 bases aligning to TRBD1. From germline, CDR1 is KGHSH and CDR2 LQKENI. This CDR3 spans 15 amino acids. The junction had 12 bases not matched to a gene; V was cut back by 9 bases and J by 7 bases. CDR3 nucleotides: TGTGCCAGTTCCCCGGGACAGCGTTTGAATTCACCCCTCCACTTT. This encodes CASSPGQRLNSPLHF.